The 22 T cell receptor beta chains in this list originate from one sample, sequenced in a study of CD8+ T cells in alopecia areata. Stated treatment: oral pan-JAK inhibitor, 5-10 mg twice daily. In each case, RNA was isolated and then reverse transcribed into cDNA as the sequencing template. Sequencing was performed with immunoSEQ multiplex PCR; in TCRdb, only in-frame clones are kept and a portion is missing. Of around 70,000 clones listed, over 25% are singletons. The sample consisted of CD8+ T cells sorted from blood, taken at week 4, from a patient treated with tofacitinib. These receptors originate from a human donor with alopecia areata.

This clone was detected a few times. For the CDR3, the DNA is TGTGCCGGGACAGGGATGAACACTGAAGCTTTCTTT. Translating gives CAGTGMNTEAFF. The V call is TRBV30, the J call TRBJ1-1, with 9 nucleotides matching TRBD1. The length of the CDR3 is 12 residues. Germline V gene lookup returns CDR1 GTSNPN and CDR2 SVGIG (reference sequence). Germline trimming cut 8 bases from V and 0 bases from J; bases unmatched to any gene: 1.

This chain joins TRBV29-1 and TRBJ2-2, with D hard to call. The CDR3 runs 10 residues. Germline values: CDR1 SQVTM, CDR2 ANQGSEA. The V and J ends lost 7 bases and 8 bases respectively, with 8 bases between them. The CDR3 protein is CSARKGELFF. The CDR3 nucleotides read TGCAGCGCCCGAAAGGGGGAGCTGTTTTTT.

This clone has a handful of counts. The chain recombines TRBV29-1 with TRBJ2-7; 8 bases match TRBD1. The CDR3 runs 14 residues. V lost 6 bases and J lost 0; bases outside the gene matches: 7. Germline assignment: CDR1 SQVTM and CDR2 ANQGSEA. The CDR3 protein is CSVSDRGISYEQYF. CDR3 bases: TGCAGCGTGTCAGACAGGGGTATCTCCTACGAGCAGTACTTC.

This clone has only a few counts. The genes are TRBV30 and TRBJ2-1; D remains ambiguous. CDR3 size: 12 residues. V shed 3 bases and J shed 4 bases, with 7 bases lying between them. Germline lookup yields CDR1 GTSNPN and CDR2 SVGIG (reference sequence). CDR3 residues: CAWRLLYNEQFF. CDR3 DNA sequence: TGTGCCTGGAGGCTCCTGTACAATGAGCAGTTCTTC.

This clone was seen a few times. The J gene is TRBJ2-5, the V gene TRBV9; 8 nucleotides align to TRBD2. The CDR3 contains 13 residues. The germline gives CDR1 SGDLS, CDR2 YYNGEE. V lost 7 bases, J lost 4 bases, and 6 bases stayed unmatched. As DNA, the CDR3 is TGTGCCAGCGGGGGACTAGGAGGAGAGACCCAGTACTTC. Protein: CASGGLGGETQYF.

V gene TRBV7-6 combines with J gene TRBJ2-7; D uncertain. The CDR3 is made up of 13 amino acids. In germline, CDR1 is SGHVS, CDR2 FNYEAQ. Trimming shortened V by 0 bases and J by 3 bases, and 6 bases separated the two germline ends. CDR3 in DNA: TGTGCCAGCAGCTTAGCGTCAAACTACGAGCAGTACTTC. Encoded protein: CASSLASNYEQYF.

The sample holds a few counts of this clone. The J gene is TRBJ2-7, the V gene TRBV29-1; D not resolved. Trimming took 5 bases from V and 6 from J, leaving 17 bases between them. The CDR3 runs 13 residues. CDR1 SQVTM and CDR2 ANQGSEA come from the germline V gene. This CDR3 reads CSVLEKGLLEQYF. CDR3 coding DNA: TGCAGCGTTTTGGAAAAGGGATTGCTCGAGCAGTACTTC.

Details on this clone: An end of the junction does not agree with germline; a read error may underlie this. The same CDR3 also results from other DNA sequences found in this sample. This rearrangement joins TRBV25-1 to TRBJ2-5; D call uncertain. Germline assignment: CDR1 MGHDK and CDR2 SYGVNS. The CDR3 spans 13 residues. The CDR3 spells CASSDDYEETQYF. The CDR3, as DNA: TGTGCCAGCAGTGACGATTATGAAGAGACCCAATACTTC.

This clone was seen more than once but under ten times. The chain combines TRBV29-1 with TRBJ2-1; 9 positions agree with TRBD2. This CDR3 region has 12 residues. Looked up from germline, CDR1 is SQVTM and CDR2 is ANQGSEA. The V segment lost 6 bases and the J segment 5 bases; nucleotides outside the gene matches: 2. The CDR3 protein is CSVVAGDNEQFF. CDR3 coding DNA: TGCAGCGTGGTAGCGGGAGACAATGAGCAGTTCTTC.

This chain joins TRBV30 and TRBJ1-2; 11 bases agree with TRBD1. CDR1 GTSNPN and CDR2 SVGIG come from the germline V gene (reference sequence). The CDR3 length is 14 residues. Losses at the gene ends were 1 base for V and 4 bases for J; bases not matched to a gene: 2. CDR3 sequence: CAWSGDRGIYGYTF. The CDR3 bases are TGTGCCTGGAGTGGGGACAGGGGGATCTATGGCTACACCTTC.

The V and J genes are TRBV10-3 and TRBJ2-7; either TRBD1 or TRBD2 may supply D (5 bases each). The CDR3 runs to 14 residues. Trimming took off 6 bases at V and 2 bases at J, with 14 bases between the two ends. Germline assignment: CDR1 ENHRY and CDR2 SYGVKD. Here the CDR3 DNA reads TGTGCCATCAGAGACCCGGGACGGGCCTACGAGCAGTACTTC. Its protein product is CAIRDPGRAYEQYF.

The table lists this clone with a few counts. This rearrangement joins TRBV29-1 to TRBJ2-2, with TRBD2 matching 7 bases. Germline V CDR1 and CDR2: SQVTM, ANQGSEA. The junction had 7 bases not matched to a gene; V was cut back by 3 bases and J by 6 bases. The CDR3 has 14 amino acids. The DNA of the CDR3 is TGCAGCGTTGAGCGGGAGACATACCCCGGGGAGCTGTTTTTT. This codes for CSVERETYPGELFF.

The table lists this clone with a few counts. The V and J genes are TRBV28 and TRBJ2-7; D unresolved. The CDR3 runs to 12 residues. V lost 6 bases, J lost 4 bases, and 10 bases lay in between. Germline values: CDR1 MDHEN, CDR2 SYDVKM. CDR3 protein: CASSRRRYEQYF. DNA of the CDR3: TGTGCCAGCAGCCGTCGGAGATACGAGCAGTACTTC.

V is TRBV2 and J is TRBJ2-2; possibly TRBD1 for D (5 bases). V was clipped by 10 bases and J by 2 bases, with 14 bases between them. CDR1 and CDR2 from the germline V gene are SNHLY and FYNNEI. This CDR3 contains 14 residues. CDR3 nucleotide sequence: TGTGCCACCATCGACAGCTACAACACCGGGGAGCTGTTTTTT. This translates into CATIDSYNTGELFF. The whole variable domain, remainder taken from reference TRBV2 and TRBJ2-2, is EPEVTQTPSHQVTQMGQEVILRCVPISNHLYFYWYRQILGQKVEFLVSFYNNEISEKSEIFDDQFSVERPDGSNFTLKIRSTKLEDSAMYFCATIDSYNTGELFFGEGSRLTVL.

In this sample, this clone is medium-sized. V usage is TRBV28 and J usage is TRBJ2-7, with D possibly matching TRBD2 (6 bases). The CDR3 sequence is 14 residues long. Germline values: CDR1 MDHEN, CDR2 SYDVKM. V lost 6 bases, J lost 4 bases, and 16 bases lay in between. Here the CDR3 DNA reads TGTGCCAGCAGCCTCGGGACTGGGGGATACGAGCAGTACTTC. Protein product: CASSLGTGGYEQYF.

This clone was counted between two and nine times. V usage is TRBV29-1 and J usage is TRBJ2-5; maybe TRBD1 (5 bases). CDR3 length: 12 amino acids. In germline, CDR1 is SQVTM, CDR2 ANQGSEA. The germline V and J ends were trimmed by 5 bases and 1 base, with 8 bases remaining between them. The CDR3 bases are TGCAGCGTTCCCCAGGGCCAAGAGACCCAGTACTTC. Translation: CSVPQGQETQYF. The full variable domain, with the rest looked up from reference TRBV29-1 and TRBJ2-5, is SAVISQKPSRDICQRGTSLTIQCQVDSQVTMMFWYRQQPGQSLTLIATANQGSEATYESGFVIDKFPISRPNLTFSTLTVSNMSPEDSSIYLCSVPQGQETQYFGPGTRLLVL.

The chain carries TRBV7-2 and TRBJ2-7, with D possibly matching TRBD2 (7 bases). The CDR3 covers 17 residues. V was trimmed by 7 bases and J by 0 bases, leaving 22 bases between them. The germline V gene has CDR1 SGHTA and CDR2 FQGNSA. CDR3 loop: CASNTRGLAPTSYEQYF. The CDR3 region has the DNA TGTGCCAGCAACACGCGGGGGCTAGCGCCCACCTCCTACGAGCAGTACTTC.

V is TRBV13 and J is TRBJ2-1; 8 nucleotides match TRBD2. V dropped 8 bases and J dropped 9; count of bases not matched to a gene: 12. The CDR3 loop spans 14 amino acids. Germline CDR1 and CDR2: PRHDT and FYEKMQ (reference sequence). CDR3 nucleotides: TGTGCCAGCTCCGACGGGAGGGGCGGTGGTGAGCAGTTCTTC. Its translation: CASSDGRGGGEQFF.

This sequence joins TRBV6-5 and TRBJ2-2; tentatively, D is TRBD2 (5 bases). V was shortened by 6 bases and J by 2 bases, with 10 bases between the two germline ends. The CDR3 is 14 residues long. Germline V CDR1 and CDR2: MNHEY, SVGAGI. The CDR3 sequence: CASRGPGNTGELFF. The CDR3 coding sequence is TGTGCCAGCAGAGGACCGGGAAACACCGGGGAGCTGTTTTTT.

J is TRBJ2-7 and V is TRBV19, with 11 bases lining up with TRBD1. Germline V lookup: CDR1 LNHDA, CDR2 SQIVND (reference sequence). The CDR3 is 14 amino acids. J lost 5 bases, V lost 4 bases, and 4 bases had no gene match. The CDR3 reads CASSTGQGADEQYF. In nucleotides, the CDR3 is TGTGCCAGTAGTACAGGACAGGGGGCGGACGAGCAGTACTTC.

J is TRBJ1-2 and V is TRBV19; the D gene is possibly TRBD1 (5 bases). There are 14 residues in the CDR3. Between the trimmed V and J ends, which lost 6 bases and 7 bases, there was a span of 18 bases. CDR1 is LNHDA and CDR2 is SQIVND in the germline V gene (reference sequence). CDR3 DNA sequence: TGTGCCAGTAGCCCTCAGGGAGGGAACGGTGGCTACACCTTC. It codes for CASSPQGGNGGYTF.

The chain carries TRBV7-9 and TRBJ2-1, with 7 bases matching TRBD2. CDR1 SEHNR and CDR2 FQNEAQ come from the germline V gene (reference sequence). Trimming removed 7 bases from V and 0 bases from J; junction bases left unmatched: 3. The CDR3 has 14 residues. This CDR3 reads CASTRDYSYNEQFF. The CDR3, as DNA: TGTGCCAGCACCCGGGACTACTCCTACAATGAGCAGTTCTTC.